The sequence of this T cell receptor (beta chain) was determined in a study of technical replicates of blood from a handful of donors. The protocol was immunoSEQ multiplex PCR, while the TCRdb copy is restricted to in-frame clones and leaves out a portion. The table has under 20,000 clones, around 84% seen once; the top ten hold around 12%. Per germline, CDR1 SGHNT and CDR2 YYREEE (reference sequence). Unmatched junction bases numbered 7, after V lost 4 bases and J lost 2 bases. CDR3 length: 17 residues. The TCR was taken from a human donor in good health. J is TRBJ2-3 and V is TRBV5-4; TRBD2 aligns across 13 bases. What was sequenced was PBMCs. The CDR3 loop is CASSTRLAGGPTDTQYF. In DNA form, the CDR3 reads TGTGCCAGCAGCACACGACTAGCGGGAGGACCCACAGATACGCAGTATTTT. Variable domain in full (rest from reference TRBV5-4 and TRBJ2-3): ETGVTQSPTHLIKTRGQQVTLRCSSQSGHNTVSWYQQALGQGPQFIFQYYREEENGRGNFPPRFSGLQFPNYSSELNVNALELDDSALYLCASSTRLAGGPTDTQYFGPGTRLTVL.